The 11 T cell receptor beta chains reported below all come from one sample, sequenced in a study of shared clonotypes between healthy human individuals. Profiled with immunoSEQ multiplex PCR; TCRdb holds only in-frame clones, not every one. The sample carries about 1.5 million clones, approximately 98% recorded once. Sequenced: naive CD4+ T cells sorted from blood. Sample subset: CD45RA+ positively selected. These TCRs come from a man aged 25-40 years in good health.

The chain carries TRBV6-1 and TRBJ2-3; D uncertain. The CDR3 has 17 residues. V was clipped by 1 base and J by 0 bases, with 14 bases between them. In germline, CDR1 is MNHNS, CDR2 SASEGT. The CDR3 loop reads CASSEGVLVGSTDTQYF. The CDR3 bases are TGTGCCAGCAGTGAAGGGGTCCTGGTGGGGAGCACAGATACGCAGTATTTT.

V is TRBV6-5 and J is TRBJ1-3, with 9 positions matching TRBD1. Germline CDR1 and CDR2: MNHEY and SVGAGI. J was trimmed by 7 bases and V by 4 bases; bases with no gene match: 11. This CDR3 has 16 amino acids. CDR3 in DNA: TGTGCCAGCAGTTTTACAGGGGGCGCCGGGTTCAACACCATATATTTT. Translated, it gives CASSFTGGAGFNTIYF.

This clone was seen only once. The J gene is TRBJ2-7, the V gene TRBV19; 7 nucleotides agree with TRBD1. The V gene's germline CDR1 is LNHDA and CDR2 SQIVND (reference sequence). The J segment lost 6 bases and the V segment lost 2 bases, leaving 10 bases of the junction unmatched. The CDR3 loop spans 15 amino acids. Here the CDR3 reads CASSILGIQGSEQYF. In DNA form, the CDR3 reads TGTGCCAGTAGTATACTTGGGATACAGGGGAGCGAGCAGTACTTC.

Worth noting for this clone: Distinct nucleotide sequences in the sample also encode this CDR3. V is TRBV7-9 and J is TRBJ2-7, with D uncertain. The CDR3 extends over 14 amino acids. V lost 1 base and J 0 bases, leaving 7 bases between the germline ends. Germline CDR1 reads SEHNR; CDR2 reads FQNEAQ (reference sequence). CDR3 sequence reads: CASSLEGSSYEQYF. The CDR3 DNA reads as TGTGCCAGCAGCTTAGAGGGAAGCTCCTACGAGCAGTACTTC.

The V call is TRBV7-6, the J call TRBJ2-2; 7 bases match TRBD2. The trim removed 7 bases at V and 4 bases at J, leaving 12 bases unmatched. The CDR3 covers 16 residues. CDR1 is SGHVS, CDR2 FNYEAQ, per germline. The CDR3 reads CASTTLQRESTGELFF. The CDR3 region has the DNA TGTGCCAGCACAACCCTCCAGCGGGAATCCACCGGGGAGCTGTTTTTT.

In DNA, the CDR3 is TGTGCCAGCAGTGCGGGACTAGCGGGAATTGAGCAGTTCTTC. Translation: CASSAGLAGIEQFF. The rearrangement links TRBV25-1 to TRBJ2-1; 13 bases map to TRBD2. The CDR3 extends over 14 amino acids. The J segment lost 9 bases and the V segment lost 4 bases, leaving 3 bases of the junction unmatched. Germline lookup yields CDR1 MGHDK and CDR2 SYGVNS. The variable domain in full, with the rest retrieved from reference TRBV25-1 and TRBJ2-1, is EADIYQTPRYLVIGTGKKITLECSQTMGHDKMYWYQQDPGMELHLIHYSYGVNSTEKGDLSSESTVSRIRTEHFPLTLESARPSHTSQYLCASSAGLAGIEQFFGPGTRLTVL.

The chain links TRBV30 to TRBJ1-5; a possible D gene is TRBD1 (6 bases). V dropped 0 bases and J dropped 7 bases, with 19 bases sitting between them. Germline values: CDR1 GTSNPN, CDR2 SVGIG (reference sequence). This CDR3 is built from 16 residues. The CDR3 is CAWSVEGPGGGQPQHF. The CDR3 DNA reads TGTGCCTGGAGTGTAGAGGGACCGGGGGGCGGGCAGCCCCAGCATTTT.

This chain uses TRBV9 with TRBJ2-7; D not resolved. The CDR3 is 13 amino acids. V shed 0 bases and J shed 7 bases, with 11 bases lying between them. Looked up from germline, CDR1 is SGDLS and CDR2 is YYNGEE. The CDR3 nucleotides are TGTGCCAGCAGCGTAGCGGCGAAGAGGGAGCAGTACTTC. Translation gives CASSVAAKREQYF.

Here the CDR3 DNA reads TGTGCCAGCACCGCCATGAGGACAGATACGCAGTATTTT. Its protein is CASTAMRTDTQYF. V usage is TRBV5-4 and J usage is TRBJ2-3; unclear D gene. The CDR3 contains 13 residues. Trimming removed 6 bases at V and 3 bases at J, with 11 bases between. CDR1 and CDR2 (germline): SGHNT, YYREEE (reference sequence).

V is TRBV11-1 and J is TRBJ2-7, with unresolved D. Per the germline V gene, CDR1 is SGHAT and CDR2 is FQDESV (reference sequence). The CDR3 loop spans 12 amino acids. V was cut by 5 bases and J by 3 bases, with 8 bases left in between. CDR3 amino acids: CASSPDLYEQYF. Here the CDR3 DNA reads TGTGCCAGCAGCCCCGACCTCTACGAGCAGTACTTC. Full variable domain (remainder filled in from reference TRBV11-1 and TRBJ2-7): EAEVAQSPRYKITEKSQAVAFWCDPISGHATLYWYRQILGQGPELLVQFQDESVVDDSQLPKDRFSAERLKGVDSTLKIQPAELGDSAMYLCASSPDLYEQYFGPGTRLTVT.

This rearrangement joins TRBV27 to TRBJ2-2; 14 nucleotides match TRBD2. Germline loops: CDR1 MNHEY, CDR2 SMNVEV (reference sequence). This CDR3 spans 20 amino acids. With 1 base clipped from V and 7 bases from J, the junction kept 14 bases outside the gene matches. This CDR3 reads CASSLFSPTSGRARDGELFF. The CDR3 nucleotides read TGTGCCAGCAGTTTATTCTCACCGACTAGCGGGAGGGCCAGGGACGGGGAGCTGTTTTTT.